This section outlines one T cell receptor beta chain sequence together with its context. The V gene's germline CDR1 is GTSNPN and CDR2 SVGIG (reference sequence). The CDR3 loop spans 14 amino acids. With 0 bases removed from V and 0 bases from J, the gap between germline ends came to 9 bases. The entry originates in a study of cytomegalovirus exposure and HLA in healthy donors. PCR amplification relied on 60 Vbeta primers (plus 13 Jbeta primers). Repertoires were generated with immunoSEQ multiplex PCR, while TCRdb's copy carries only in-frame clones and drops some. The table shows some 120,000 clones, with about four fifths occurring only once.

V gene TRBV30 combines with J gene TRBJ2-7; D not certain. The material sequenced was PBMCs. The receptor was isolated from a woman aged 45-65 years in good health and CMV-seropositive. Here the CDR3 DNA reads TGTGCCTGGAGTGTACTTCACAGCTCCTACGAGCAGTACTTC. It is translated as CAWSVLHSSYEQYF.